The entry below describes one T cell receptor (beta chain). The antigen is undetermined. Assay used: immunoSEQ multiplex PCR; TCRdb lists only in-frame clones, some missing. Here the sample spans 400,000 or so clones, roughly 96% being singletons. This sample is drawn from a study of shared clonotypes between healthy human individuals. Points from the study as a whole: Naive subsets tended to show greater estimated richness than memory subsets.

The CDR3 consists of 15 residues. The germline V gene encodes CDR1 LGHNA and CDR2 YNFKEQ. The V end was cut by 0 bases, the J end by 9 bases, with 18 bases between. The sequence came from a man aged 25-45 years in good health. The V call is TRBV4-2, the J call TRBJ2-7; D perhaps matches TRBD2 (6 bases). Sequencing was done on a sample of memory CD8+ T cells sorted from blood. This sample's subset: CD45RO+ cells pooled with CCR7-negative TemRA cells. CDR3 in amino acids: CASSQERGTPSRQYF. In DNA form, the CDR3 reads TGTGCCAGCAGCCAAGAACGGGGGACCCCGTCGAGGCAGTACTTC.